Presented here are 26 T cell receptor beta chains from one specimen sequenced in a study of blood T cell dynamics during melanoma immunotherapy. Assay used: immunoSEQ multiplex PCR; TCRdb lists only in-frame clones, some missing. The sample holds some 10,000 clones, 85% seen once. Described time point: week 3, after first cycle of checkpoint inhibitor. This material consisted of blood, taken from a patient treated with checkpoint blockade. The receptors stem from a human donor with melanoma.

This rearrangement joins TRBV2 to TRBJ2-2; 9 bases are a match to TRBD1. The V and J ends lost 7 bases and 3 bases, in that order; junction bases with no gene match: 9. Germline V gives CDR1 SNHLY, CDR2 FYNNEI. The CDR3 length is 16 residues. The CDR3 coding sequence is TGTGCCAGCAACGGCGGGACAGGGTTTGACACCGGGGAGCTGTTTTTT. Its translation: CASNGGTGFDTGELFF.

The genes are TRBV6-4 and TRBJ1-1; D is undetermined. Germline loops: CDR1 MRHNA, CDR2 SNTAGT. V was cut by 6 bases and J by 1 base, with 12 bases left in between. CDR3 size: 14 residues. This chain's CDR3 is CASRESDENTEAFF. The CDR3 nucleotides are TGTGCCAGCAGGGAGTCTGATGAGAACACTGAAGCTTTCTTT.

The rearrangement joins TRBV6-4 to TRBJ2-2; no reliable D call. Germline values: CDR1 MRHNA, CDR2 SNTAGT. The CDR3 has 14 amino acids. The V and J ends lost 6 bases and 1 base respectively, with 9 bases between them. Written as DNA, the CDR3 is TGTGCCAGCAGCGCCGAATTGAACACCGGGGAGCTGTTTTTT. Translated: CASSAELNTGELFF.

This clone was recorded a few times. The V and J genes are TRBV4-2 and TRBJ1-6; 7 nucleotides match TRBD1. The junction had 8 bases not matched to a gene; V was cut back by 0 bases and J by 9 bases. This CDR3 is built from 16 residues. Germline CDR1 LGHNA, CDR2 YNFKEQ. The CDR3 sequence: CASSQDTAGGSSPLHF. For the CDR3, the DNA is TGTGCCAGCAGCCAAGATACGGCAGGGGGAAGTTCACCCCTCCACTTT.

The rearrangement joins TRBV5-1 to TRBJ2-5, with 9 bases matching TRBD1. Germline assignment: CDR1 SGHRS and CDR2 YFSETQ. Trimming took 4 bases from V and 0 from J; bases not matched to a gene: 7. The CDR3 is 16 amino acids. CDR3 in amino acids: CASSPGQGWDQETQYF. The CDR3 DNA reads as TGCGCCAGCAGCCCGGGACAGGGATGGGACCAAGAGACCCAGTACTTC. Looking up the rest from reference TRBV5-1 and TRBJ2-5 gives the full variable domain: KAGVTQTPRYLIKTRGQQVTLSCSPISGHRSVSWYQQTPGQGLQFLFEYFSETQRNKGNFPGRFSGRQFSNSRSEMNVSTLELGDSALYLCASSPGQGWDQETQYFGPGTRLLVL.

The chain is built from TRBV29-1 and TRBJ2-1; maybe TRBD2 (6 bases). V lost 5 bases and J 2 bases, leaving 19 bases between the germline ends. CDR3 size: 16 residues. Germline CDR1 and CDR2: SQVTM and ANQGSEA. Written as DNA, the CDR3 is TGCAGCGTTTTGAGGGGACTCACGAGGGCCTACAATGAGCAGTTCTTC. Amino acids: CSVLRGLTRAYNEQFF.

This clone is categorized as large. The genes are TRBV7-2 and TRBJ1-2; tentatively, D is TRBD1 (6 bases). The V gene's germline CDR1 is SGHTA and CDR2 FQGNSA. The ends were cut back, 1 base at V and 8 bases at J, with 8 bases in the middle. CDR3 length: 12 residues. Here the CDR3 reads CASSLDRAGYTF. Written as DNA, the CDR3 is TGTGCCAGCAGCTTAGACAGGGCGGGCTACACCTTC.

V gene TRBV25-1 combines with J gene TRBJ2-3, with D maybe TRBD1 (6 bases). This CDR3 is 17 amino acids long. Deletions cut 5 bases from V and 4 bases from J, with 22 bases between. Germline lookup yields CDR1 MGHDK and CDR2 SYGVNS. The DNA for the CDR3 is TGTGCCAGCAGTCCCCGAAGAGCCATTACAGGGTCAGATACGCAGTATTTT. This encodes CASSPRRAITGSDTQYF. The variable domain in full, with the rest retrieved from reference TRBV25-1 and TRBJ2-3, is EADIYQTPRYLVIGTGKKITLECSQTMGHDKMYWYQQDPGMELHLIHYSYGVNSTEKGDLSSESTVSRIRTEHFPLTLESARPSHTSQYLCASSPRRAITGSDTQYFGPGTRLTVL.

CDR3 sequence: CASSISGSYNEQFF. The CDR3 DNA sequence: TGTGCCAGCAGCATCTCGGGCTCCTACAATGAGCAGTTCTTC. The chain employs TRBV7-9 and TRBJ2-1; D is uncertain. The CDR3 has 14 residues. Germline assignment: CDR1 SEHNR and CDR2 FQNEAQ (reference sequence). Trimming took off 5 bases at V and 0 bases at J, with 8 bases between the two ends.

This chain uses TRBV5-4 with TRBJ2-3, with TRBD1 matching 7 bases. The CDR3 length is 16 residues. V was pared by 2 bases and J by 7 bases, with 13 bases of the junction left unmatched. Germline values: CDR1 SGHNT, CDR2 YYREEE (reference sequence). CDR3 coding DNA: TGTGCCAGCAGCTTTCTTCGACAGGGCGGTGCACATACGCAGTATTTT. Its translation: CASSFLRQGGAHTQYF.

This chain's CDR3 is CAIREELVGYGYTF. The CDR3 DNA is TGTGCCATCAGAGAAGAACTGGTCGGCTATGGCTACACCTTC. The gene calls are TRBV10-3 and TRBJ1-2; unclear D gene. V lost 6 bases, J lost 4 bases, and 15 bases lay in between. The CDR3 runs 14 residues. Germline assignment: CDR1 ENHRY and CDR2 SYGVKD.

The genes are TRBV5-6 and TRBJ2-2, with TRBD2 matching over 10 bases. The germline gives CDR1 SGHDT, CDR2 YYEEEE. V lost 0 bases, J lost 4 bases, and 3 bases stayed unmatched. The CDR3 is 16 residues long. In DNA form, the CDR3 reads TGTGCCAGCAGCTTGGATCAGCGGGGGGGCACCGGGGAGCTGTTTTTT. Its protein product is CASSLDQRGGTGELFF.

The CDR3, as DNA: TGTGCCAGCAGCCTACAGGGTTCATTATCACCCCTCCACTTT. Amino acid sequence: CASSLQGSLSPLHF. The chain couples TRBV7-9 to TRBJ1-6, with TRBD1 as a possible D gene (6 bases). This CDR3 is 14 amino acids long. Trimming took off 5 bases at V and 10 bases at J, with 15 bases between the two ends. The V gene's germline CDR1 is SEHNR and CDR2 FQNEAQ (reference sequence).

This clone was detected once. J is TRBJ2-7 and V is TRBV27; 7 bases are shared with TRBD2. This CDR3 contains 15 residues. CDR1 MNHEY and CDR2 SMNVEV come from the germline V gene (reference sequence). Germline trimming cut 3 bases from V and 3 bases from J; bases unmatched to any gene: 8. CDR3 protein: CASSFFSGTNYEQYF. The CDR3 nucleotides are TGTGCCAGCAGTTTTTTTTCCGGGACTAACTACGAGCAGTACTTC.

This rearrangement joins TRBV11-2 to TRBJ1-1; the D is unclear. Trimming stripped 5 bases from V and 10 bases from J, with 17 bases between. The CDR3 has 13 amino acids. Germline CDR1 SGHAT, CDR2 FQNNGV. CDR3 in DNA: TGTGCCAGCAGCACCCGGACGGCCAGTGGAGCTTTCTTT. Residues: CASSTRTASGAFF. The full variable domain, its missing parts supplied by reference TRBV11-2 and TRBJ1-1, is EAGVAQSPRYKIIEKRQSVAFWCNPISGHATLYWYQQILGQGPKLLIQFQNNGVVDDSQLPKDRFSAERLKGVDSTLKIQPAKLEDSAVYLCASSTRTASGAFFGQGTRLTVV.

The rearrangement links TRBV4-3 to TRBJ2-1; 7 bases match TRBD2. Per germline, CDR1 LGHNA and CDR2 YSLEER. Trimming cost V 4 bases and J 0 bases; bases outside gene matches: 9. The CDR3 length is 17 residues. In nucleotides, the CDR3 is TGCGCCAGCAGCCCTAATCTAGCGGAGGGCTCCTACAATGAGCAGTTCTTC. Protein sequence: CASSPNLAEGSYNEQFF.

The V gene is TRBV30, the J gene TRBJ1-2, with 7 bases matching TRBD1. V was clipped by 2 bases and J by 3 bases; unmatched bases: 3. Germline CDR1 reads GTSNPN; CDR2 reads SVGIG (reference sequence). The CDR3 covers 13 residues. The CDR3 DNA follows: TGTGCCTGGAGTAACAGGGGCTACTATGGCTACACCTTC. Protein product: CAWSNRGYYGYTF. Variable domain in full (rest from reference TRBV30 and TRBJ1-2): SQTIHQWPATLVQPVGSPLSLECTVEGTSNPNLYWYRQAAGRGLQLLFYSVGIGQISSEVPQNLSASRPQDRQFILSSKKLLLSDSGFYLCAWSNRGYYGYTFGSGTRLTVV.

The chain joins TRBV2 to TRBJ2-7; D unresolved. Deletions cut 9 bases from V and 0 bases from J, with 15 bases between. CDR3 size: 14 residues. In germline, CDR1 is SNHLY, CDR2 FYNNEI. CDR3 region: CARKPASGSYEQYF. DNA of the CDR3: TGTGCCAGGAAGCCGGCAAGTGGCTCCTACGAGCAGTACTTC.

The table lists this clone with a few counts. The chain joins TRBV30 to TRBJ1-5; D ambiguous. V lost 0 bases, J lost 0 bases, and 3 bases lay in between. This CDR3 has 13 residues. Germline CDR1 is GTSNPN and CDR2 is SVGIG (reference sequence). This chain's CDR3 is CAWSVSSNQPQHF. CDR3 bases: TGTGCCTGGAGTGTTTCTAGCAATCAGCCCCAGCATTTT.

This clone has only a few counts. This sequence joins TRBV4-1 and TRBJ1-6; D uncertain. From germline, CDR1 is MGHRA and CDR2 YSYEKL. The CDR3 covers 16 residues. V was cut by 0 bases and J by 9 bases, with 15 bases left in between. The CDR3 coding sequence is TGCGCCAGCAGCCAAGATTTCGCGGGCTACGGTTCACCCCTCCACTTT. Protein sequence: CASSQDFAGYGSPLHF.

This clone was detected once. The rearrangement links TRBV9 to TRBJ2-3; no clear D. CDR1 and CDR2 from the germline V gene are SGDLS and YYNGEE. The CDR3 contains 14 residues. V lost 2 bases and J lost 0, with 7 bases in between. The CDR3 coding sequence is TGTGCCAGCAGCGTCGACCCTAGCACAGATACGCAGTATTTT. Residues: CASSVDPSTDTQYF.

This rearrangement joins TRBV5-1 to TRBJ1-1; maybe TRBD1 (5 bases). V lost 3 bases, J lost 0 bases, and 6 bases lay in between. This CDR3 has 13 residues. CDR1 is SGHRS, CDR2 YFSETQ, per germline. The CDR3 DNA sequence: TGCGCCAGCAGCTCGACAGTGAACACTGAAGCTTTCTTT. Translating it yields CASSSTVNTEAFF.

This clone was observed once. This rearrangement joins TRBV5-4 to TRBJ2-3; D is tentatively TRBD1 or TRBD2 (5 bases each). This CDR3 has 18 amino acids. V lost 6 bases to trimming and J lost 1 base, with 24 bases between them. Germline V CDR1 and CDR2: SGHNT, YYREEE (reference sequence). For the CDR3, the DNA is TGTGCCAGCACCGTCGGGACCAGACCTTCTCCAGGCACAGATACGCAGTATTTT. This encodes CASTVGTRPSPGTDTQYF.

V usage is TRBV7-6 and J usage is TRBJ1-2; D gene uncertain. V was pared by 5 bases and J by 3 bases, with 13 bases between. The CDR3 has 14 residues. CDR1 SGHVS and CDR2 FNYEAQ come from the germline V gene. CDR3 in DNA: TGTGCCAGCAGCCCTGGATCTTCTCACTATGGCTACACCTTC. This encodes CASSPGSSHYGYTF.

The rearrangement joins TRBV7-6 to TRBJ1-2; D is perhaps TRBD1 (6 bases). Germline V gives CDR1 SGHVS, CDR2 FNYEAQ. The CDR3 has 14 amino acids. Trimming shortened V by 5 bases and J by 8 bases, and 18 bases separated the two germline ends. DNA for the CDR3: TGTGCCAGCAGCCCGGACGGGGGGGCCCACGGCTACACCTTC. Encoded protein: CASSPDGGAHGYTF.

This chain joins TRBV11-2 and TRBJ1-6; TRBD1 is a possible D gene (5 bases). The CDR3 totals 16 residues. The V gene's germline CDR1 is SGHAT and CDR2 FQNNGV. Trimming took off 1 base at V and 8 bases at J, with 15 bases between the two ends. This chain's CDR3 is CASSLVSGLADSPLHF. The CDR3 coding sequence is TGTGCCAGCAGCTTAGTATCAGGGTTGGCGGATTCACCCCTCCACTTT.